Below are 8 T cell receptor beta chains sequenced from a single sample in a study of T cell responses to AZD1222 COVID-19 vaccine (dated by TCRdb to the early 2020s). Receptors were amplified or captured by the immunoSEQ multiplex PCR assay. TCRdb stores this immuneACCESS table with in-frame sequences only. Part of the clones is absent; in the studies checked, under half of the shortfall reflects unresolved V genes, and no reason is known for the rest. The sample data list 180,000 or so clones, and 92% of these were observed just once. Jointly, the top ten make up 1.3% of the sample. The meaning of the sample's time point label: about 28 days (+/-7) after the second vaccine dose. The sequencing here drew on peripheral blood, taken 28 days after the second AZD1222 dose. The receptors originated from an adult who received the AZD1222 COVID-19 vaccine.

V is TRBV5-1 and J is TRBJ2-2; 8 bases agree with TRBD1. CDR3 length: 15 residues. With V trimmed by 4 bases and J by 5 bases, 7 bases remained unmatched. Germline V gene sequence: CDR1 SGHRS, CDR2 YFSETQ. This CDR3 reads CASSAGTGTTGELFF. CDR3 DNA sequence: TGCGCCAGCAGCGCGGGGACAGGTACAACCGGGGAGCTGTTTTTT.

The V gene is TRBV5-1, the J gene TRBJ1-1, with D possibly being TRBD1 (6 bases). V gave up 0 bases and J gave up 4 bases, with 7 bases separating them. Germline-derived CDR1 and CDR2 are SGHRS and YFSETQ. The CDR3 is 13 amino acids. In DNA form, the CDR3 reads TGCGCCAGCAGCTTGGAGGGGGGCACTGAAGCTTTCTTT. Translation gives CASSLEGGTEAFF.

This clone was detected once. The rearrangement links TRBV12-3 or TRBV12-4 to TRBJ1-1; D remains unclear. This CDR3 is built from 12 residues. The V end lost 3 bases, the J end lost 8 bases, and 10 bases lay between the germline ends. The CDR3: CASSFLSSEAFF. The CDR3 DNA sequence: TGTGCCAGCAGTTTTCTCTCATCCGAAGCTTTCTTT.

Turning to this clone: An end of the junction differs from the germline gene, which may be a read error. V and J are TRBV5-6 and TRBJ1-1; TRBD1 agrees at 9 bases. The CDR3 loop spans 14 amino acids. CDR1 SGHDT and CDR2 YYEEEE come from the germline V gene. CDR3 nucleotides: TGTGCCAGCAGCATACCGGGACAGGGTAGGAACCCGACATTT. The encoded protein is CASSIPGQGRNPTF.

This chain links TRBV5-1 with TRBJ2-1; 7 nucleotides align to TRBD2. CDR1 and CDR2 (germline): SGHRS, YFSETQ. Losses at the gene ends were 0 bases for V and 4 bases for J; bases not matched to a gene: 7. The CDR3 is 16 amino acids. The DNA for the CDR3 is TGCGCCAGCAGCTTGGAGGAGGGGAGGGTATACAATGAGCAGTTCTTC. Translating gives CASSLEEGRVYNEQFF.

The chain links TRBV5-1 to TRBJ2-5; 12 bases are shared with TRBD2. This CDR3 is built from 15 residues. Germline V lookup: CDR1 SGHRS, CDR2 YFSETQ. The V segment lost 3 bases and the J segment 4 bases; nucleotides outside the gene matches: 4. Here the CDR3 reads CASSWGGLAGETQYF. CDR3 nucleotide sequence: TGCGCCAGCAGCTGGGGGGGACTAGCGGGAGAGACCCAGTACTTC.

This sequence joins TRBV19 and TRBJ2-4; D not resolved. The CDR3 covers 14 residues. Germline V gene data show CDR1 as LNHDA and CDR2 as SQIVND (reference sequence). Deletions cut 5 bases from V and 0 bases from J, with 8 bases between. For the CDR3, the DNA is TGTGCCAGTAGTCTGACTGTAGCCAAAAACATTCAGTACTTC. Translating gives CASSLTVAKNIQYF.

This rearrangement joins TRBV29-1 to TRBJ2-2; TRBD2 might be the D (6 bases). V shed 7 bases and J shed 6 bases, with 21 bases lying between them. This CDR3 comprises 15 residues. Germline assignment: CDR1 SQVTM and CDR2 ANQGSEA. CDR3 loop: CSGRDSGFGAGELFF. Written as DNA, the CDR3 is TGCAGCGGCCGGGACTCGGGTTTTGGGGCCGGGGAGCTGTTTTTT.